The rows below give T cell receptor beta chains drawn from one sample of a study of T cell responses to AZD1222 COVID-19 vaccine. TCRdb keeps only in-frame clones here, not all; method: immunoSEQ multiplex PCR. The data show some 180,000 clones, approximately 92% seen once. This material consisted of peripheral blood, taken 28 days after the second dose of the MenACWY control vaccine. The receptors originated from an adult who received the MenACWY meningococcal vaccine as a control. Both conserved end residues are part of each CDR3. A D gene is named only where the DNA matches it firmly. Not every row has a clone size; where given, it reads once, few, many or a size class.

TRBV2	NA	TRBJ2-3	NA	17	TGTGCCAGCAGTGCGGGAGTGGGCCGTATAGGCACAGATACGCAGTATTTT	CASSAGVGRIGTDTQYF
TRBV19	TRBD1	TRBJ2-3	NA	16	TGTGCCTCCAGGGACAGCTCTCTACATAGCACAGATACGCAGTATTTT	CASRDSSLHSTDTQYF
TRBV6-5	NA	TRBJ1-1	NA	13	TGTGCCAGCAGTTCAGACAGGAACACTGAAGCTTTCTTT	CASSSDRNTEAFF
TRBV14	NA	TRBJ2-7	NA	12	TGTGCCGGCAGCCGGACGGAGGGGGAGCAGTACTTC	CAGSRTEGEQYF
TRBV5-1	TRBD1	TRBJ1-6	NA	15	TGCGCCAGCAGCCTTACCGGACAGGGTATTTCACCCCTCCACTTT	CASSLTGQGISPLHF
TRBV4-1	TRBD2	TRBJ2-2	NA	18	TGCGCCAGCAGCCTTACACCGGGACTAGCGAGACCCCCCGGGGAGCTGTTTTTT	CASSLTPGLARPPGELFF
TRBV6-2/TRBV6-3	NA	TRBJ1-5	NA	13	TGTGCCAGCAGTTACTTTCCGAATCAGCCCCAGCATTTT	CASSYFPNQPQHF
TRBV19	NA	TRBJ1-4	NA	13	TGTGCCAGTAGTATCGGGTTGTGGAAGAAACTGTTTTTT	CASSIGLWKKLFF
TRBV4-2	NA	TRBJ2-5	NA	16	TGTGCCAGCAGCCAGACCCAAGGGGGTGGGTCGGAGACCCAGTACTTC	CASSQTQGGGSETQYF
TRBV28	NA	TRBJ2-1	NA	11	TGTGCCAGCAGTTTTGGGGATGAGCAGTTCTTC	CASSFGDEQFF
TRBV7-9	NA	TRBJ2-7	NA	14	TGTGCCAGCAGTACCGGGACGAGCTCCTACGAGCAGTACTTC	CASSTGTSSYEQYF
TRBV14	NA	TRBJ2-2	NA	15	TGTGCCAGTTCAGACCGGTTCGCGAACACCGGGGAGCTGTTTTTT	CASSDRFANTGELFF
TRBV12-3/TRBV12-4	NA	TRBJ1-2	NA	12	TGTGCCAGCAGTTTCTCCAGGGACGGCTACACCTTC	CASSFSRDGYTF
TRBV5-1	TRBD1	TRBJ2-3	NA	15	TGCGCCAGCAGCTTGAGACAGGGTGCCACAGATACGCAGTATTTT	CASSLRQGATDTQYF
TRBV27	NA	TRBJ2-2	NA	15	TGTGCCAGCCGAGCGGCTGGGGCAGTCACCGGGGAGCTGTTTTTT	CASRAAGAVTGELFF
TRBV4-2	NA	TRBJ1-6	NA	15	TGTGCCAGCAGCCAAGCGGGCAGGGTGAATTCACCCCTCCACTTT	CASSQAGRVNSPLHF
TRBV7-3	TRBD2	TRBJ2-1	NA	16	TGTGCCAGCAGCTTAGTTTCTAGCGGGGGGGTGGAGGAGCAGTTCTTC	CASSLVSSGGVEEQFF
TRBV7-2	NA	TRBJ1-2	NA	19	TGTGCCAGCAGCTTAGGACTGGAGAGATTACAGGGTTGGGGGTATGGCTACACCTTC	CASSLGLERLQGWGYGYTF
TRBV5-6	NA	TRBJ1-3	NA	13	TGTGCCAGCAGCTTAGGGGTCGGAAACACCATATATTTT	CASSLGVGNTIYF
TRBV4-2	NA	TRBJ2-7	NA	16	TGTGCCAGCAGCCAAGATGTATTTGCTGGGTCCTACGAGCAGTACTTC	CASSQDVFAGSYEQYF
TRBV4-1	NA	TRBJ1-5	NA	16	TGCGCCAGCAGCCAGACTCCCGGCAGGGCTAATCAGCCCCAGCATTTT	CASSQTPGRANQPQHF
TRBV29-1	TRBD1	TRBJ2-2	NA	13	TGCAGCGTTTACAGGGGTGACACCGGGGAGCTGTTTTTT	CSVYRGDTGELFF
TRBV28	NA	TRBJ1-2	NA	14	TGTGCCAGCAGTCTCCGTCACCCTAACTATGGCTACACCTTC	CASSLRHPNYGYTF
TRBV19	NA	TRBJ1-3	NA	14	TGTGCCAGTAGTACGGTGGCCTCTGGAAACACCATATATTTT	CASSTVASGNTIYF
TRBV5-6	NA	TRBJ2-1	NA	12	TGTGCCAGCAGCTTGGTCCGGGTCGAGCAGTTCTTC	CASSLVRVEQFF
TRBV19	TRBD1	TRBJ1-1	NA	15	TGTGCCAGTAGTATAGATCGGGCAGGGGGCACTGAAGCTTTCTTT	CASSIDRAGGTEAFF
TRBV6-5	NA	TRBJ1-3	NA	14	TGTGCCAGCACCACGGGACTCCACGGAAACACCATATATTTT	CASTTGLHGNTIYF
TRBV7-2	TRBD2	TRBJ2-5	once	17	TGTGCCAGCAGCTTGGGACTAGCGGGGGGCCCGCAAGAGACCCAGTACTTC	CASSLGLAGGPQETQYF
TRBV5-1	NA	TRBJ2-7	NA	14	TGCGCCAGCAGCTCGGGATCGACCCACTACGAGCAGTACTTC	CASSSGSTHYEQYF
TRBV18	TRBD2	TRBJ2-5	NA	16	TGTGCCAGCTCACCTCCCCGACTAGCGGATCAAGAGACCCAGTACTTC	CASSPPRLADQETQYF
TRBV30	TRBD2	TRBJ2-7	NA	14	TGTGCCTGGAGTGTCGGCGGGGGGGTGAACGAGCAGTACTTC	CAWSVGGGVNEQYF
TRBV25-1	NA	TRBJ1-5	once	14	TGTGCCAGGGCAGACAGACTCGAAGATCAGCCCCAGCATTTT	CARADRLEDQPQHF
TRBV7-2	TRBD1	TRBJ2-4	NA	13	TGTGCCAGCAGCTCCGGATTAGTACAGGGGAGGTACTTC	CASSSGLVQGRYF
TRBV5-4	TRBD1	TRBJ1-1	NA	16	TGTGCCAGCAGCTTAGAGACAGGGGCCGTGAACACTGAAGCTTTCTTT	CASSLETGAVNTEAFF
TRBV5-4	NA	TRBJ1-6	NA	13	TGTGCCAGCAGCGCTGACACTAATTCACCCCTCCACTTT	CASSADTNSPLHF
TRBV7-8	NA	TRBJ1-5	NA	15	TGTGCCAGCAGCTTAAACCCGGGGGGGGGACAGCCCCAGCATTTT	CASSLNPGGGQPQHF
TRBV5-6	NA	TRBJ1-2	once	12	TGTGCCAGAATGGGGGTGAGGTATGGCTACACCTTC	CARMGVRYGYTF
TRBV7-9	NA	TRBJ2-7	NA	12	TGTGCCAGCAGCTTAGAGTCCCACGAGCAGTACTTC	CASSLESHEQYF
TRBV19	TRBD1	TRBJ1-2	NA	17	TGTGCCAGTAGTATAGATGGAAGACAGGGGGGATTTGGTGGCTACACCTTC	CASSIDGRQGGFGGYTF
TRBV11-2	TRBD2	TRBJ2-5	NA	15	TGTGCCAGCAGCACCAGCGGGGGGGCCGGGGAGACCCAGTACTTC	CASSTSGGAGETQYF
TRBV15	TRBD1	TRBJ2-1	NA	18	TGTGCCACCAGCAGAGGATTGACAGGGGCCAGCTCCTACAATGAGCAGTTCTTC	CATSRGLTGASSYNEQFF
TRBV10-3	NA	TRBJ2-1	NA	14	TGTGCCATCAGTGAGTGGGGGGCCTACAATGAGCAGTTCTTC	CAISEWGAYNEQFF
TRBV27	TRBD1	TRBJ1-1	NA	15	TGTGCCAGCAGACCCGGGACAGGGACAAACACTGAAGCTTTCTTT	CASRPGTGTNTEAFF
TRBV5-1	NA	TRBJ1-1	NA	15	TGCGCCAGCAGCGTAGGACAGACTATGAACACTGAAGCTTTCTTT	CASSVGQTMNTEAFF
TRBV19	NA	TRBJ1-2	NA	17	TGTGCCAGTAGTATCCGCGATTCGAGGTTAGGGGACTATGGCTACACCTTC	CASSIRDSRLGDYGYTF
TRBV7-9	TRBD2	TRBJ2-5	once	17	TGTGCCAGCAGCTTGTTAGCGGGGGGGCCATTAACAGAGACCCAGTACTTC	CASSLLAGGPLTETQYF
TRBV7-2	TRBD1	TRBJ1-5	once	15	TGTGCCAGCAGCTGGGGGGGACAGGGCAATCAGCCCCAGCATTTT	CASSWGGQGNQPQHF
TRBV20-1	NA	TRBJ1-4	NA	13	TGCAGTGCTAGTGGCCTGCGTAATGAAAAACTGTTTTTT	CSASGLRNEKLFF
TRBV13	NA	TRBJ1-2	NA	11	TGTGCCAGCAGTCTGCGAGGCGGCTACACCTTC	CASSLRGGYTF
TRBV19	NA	TRBJ1-1	NA	13	TGTGCCAGTAGCCGACGGGAAGGGGCCGAAGCTTTCTTT	CASSRREGAEAFF
TRBV6-2/TRBV6-3	NA	TRBJ2-5	NA	16	TGTGCCAGCAGTTACTTGGACAGTCCCCCCAAAGAGACCCAGTACTTC	CASSYLDSPPKETQYF
TRBV9	NA	TRBJ1-2	NA	14	TGTGCCAGCAGCGTAGTAGGTCAGAACTATGGCTACACCTTC	CASSVVGQNYGYTF